The 29 T cell receptor beta chains presented below share a single source sample, sequenced in a study of control samples from healthy donors and cancer patients. The assay was immunoSEQ multiplex PCR, and TCRdb's table has in-frame clones only and misses some. The table includes roughly 100,000 clones, approximately 90% detected once. The sample taken for sequencing was PBMCs. The receptors were sampled from a man aged 60-69 years with lung cancer.

This clone was counted only a few times. The CDR3 bases are TGTGCCAGCAGCAAGTTCACGTACAGGGGAAAGGACCCTGAAGCTTTCTTT. This encodes CASSKFTYRGKDPEAFF. The chain carries TRBV5-4 and TRBJ1-1, with 7 bases identical to TRBD1. The trim removed 4 bases at V and 6 bases at J, leaving 18 bases unmatched. The CDR3 extends over 17 amino acids. Germline-derived CDR1 and CDR2 are SGHNT and YYREEE (reference sequence).

The chain is built from TRBV11-2 and TRBJ2-5, with a weak D call TRBD2 (5 bases). Germline V gene sequence: CDR1 SGHAT, CDR2 FQNNGV. The V and J ends lost 0 bases and 3 bases respectively, with 11 bases between them. This CDR3 has 15 amino acids. The CDR3 is CASSLEGGGEETQYF. CDR3 DNA sequence: TGTGCCAGCAGCTTAGAAGGAGGAGGAGAAGAGACCCAGTACTTC.

This clone was picked up one time. This sequence joins TRBV2 and TRBJ2-5, with TRBD2 matching over 9 bases. V lost 6 bases and J lost 7; bases outside the gene matches: 15. The germline CDR1 and CDR2 sequences are SNHLY and FYNNEI. This CDR3 spans 16 amino acids. CDR3 in amino acids: CASRAGGGGAGATQYF. The CDR3, as DNA: TGTGCCAGCAGAGCGGGGGGCGGGGGCGCCGGGGCGACCCAGTACTTC.

The chain employs TRBV19 and TRBJ2-6; the D is unclear. The CDR3 is 17 residues long. CDR1 and CDR2 from the germline V gene are LNHDA and SQIVND (reference sequence). Trimming cost V 4 bases and J 0 bases, with 13 bases left between them. The CDR3 region is CASSSFLKSSGANVLTF. DNA for the CDR3: TGTGCCAGTAGTAGCTTCCTGAAAAGCTCTGGGGCCAACGTCCTGACTTTC.

This chain connects TRBV24-1 to TRBJ1-2; TRBD1 is a possible D gene (5 bases). The ends were cut back, 12 bases at V and 8 bases at J, with 21 bases in the middle. The CDR3 runs to 13 residues. Germline V gene lookup returns CDR1 KGHDR and CDR2 SFDVKD. CDR3 sequence reads: CAASNPGGEGYTF. CDR3 DNA: TGTGCCGCCTCTAATCCGGGGGGAGAAGGCTACACCTTC.

This rearrangement joins TRBV3-1 (or the pseudogene TRBV3-2) to TRBJ2-1; 9 bases are shared with TRBD1. This CDR3 contains 16 residues. The junction had 9 bases not matched to a gene; V was cut back by 4 bases and J by 5 bases. The germline gives CDR1 LGHDT, CDR2 YNNKEL (reference sequence). Here the CDR3 reads CASSRYRDRVNNEQFF. DNA for the CDR3: TGTGCCAGCAGCCGATACCGGGACAGGGTAAACAATGAGCAGTTCTTC.

The rearrangement links TRBV3-1 (or the pseudogene TRBV3-2) to TRBJ1-4; D is unresolved. The CDR3 length is 15 residues. The germline CDR1 and CDR2 sequences are LGHDT and YNNKEL (reference sequence). The V end lost 4 bases, the J end lost 6 bases, and 15 bases lay between the germline ends. In DNA, the CDR3 is TGTGCCAGCAGCCTCGGATGGGGAATGGATGAAAAACTGTTTTTT. Translated, it gives CASSLGWGMDEKLFF.

V usage is TRBV6-5 and J usage is TRBJ1-1; 7 bases agree with TRBD1. Germline V gives CDR1 MNHEY, CDR2 SVGAGI. This CDR3 has 13 residues. V dropped 5 bases and J dropped 7; count of bases not matched to a gene: 7. The CDR3 loop is CASSQLDRVEAFF. In DNA form, the CDR3 reads TGTGCCAGCAGTCAACTCGACAGGGTTGAAGCTTTCTTT.

This clone was seen more than once but under ten times. The rearrangement uses TRBV27 and TRBJ1-6; D remains ambiguous. CDR1 and CDR2 from the germline V gene are MNHEY and SMNVEV (reference sequence). Trimming left V 2 bases short and J 5 bases short, with 13 bases between. The CDR3 totals 16 residues. CDR3 nucleotide sequence: TGTGCCAGCAGTTTAAGTGATCCTTCGAATAATTCACCCCTCCACTTT. Its translation: CASSLSDPSNNSPLHF.

Only one count was recorded for this clone. The chain recombines TRBV5-4 with TRBJ1-1; 7 bases map to TRBD1. In germline, CDR1 is SGHNT, CDR2 YYREEE (reference sequence). CDR3 size: 12 residues. With 4 bases clipped from V and 8 bases from J, the junction kept 5 bases outside the gene matches. CDR3 sequence: CASSKTGFEAFF. The CDR3 DNA follows: TGTGCCAGCAGCAAGACAGGGTTCGAAGCTTTCTTT.

The chain joins TRBV10-3 to TRBJ2-2; the match to TRBD1 covers 12 bases. This CDR3 comprises 19 residues. V was pared by 4 bases and J by 4 bases, with 13 bases of the junction left unmatched. Germline lookup yields CDR1 ENHRY and CDR2 SYGVKD. The CDR3 is CAISGGDRGRLESTGELFF. The DNA for the CDR3 is TGTGCCATCAGTGGAGGGGACAGGGGGCGATTAGAGAGCACCGGGGAGCTGTTTTTT.

The chain links TRBV9 to TRBJ1-1; 7 bases are shared with TRBD1. Per the germline V gene, CDR1 is SGDLS and CDR2 is YYNGEE. The CDR3 sequence is 14 residues long. J was trimmed by 5 bases and V by 3 bases; bases with no gene match: 7. CDR3 bases: TGTGCCAGCAGCGCCAGACAGGGAAAAACTGAAGCTTTCTTT. Its protein is CASSARQGKTEAFF.

This chain joins TRBV6-5 and TRBJ1-1; D gene ambiguous. Trimming removed 7 bases at V and 1 base at J, with 10 bases between. This CDR3 comprises 13 residues. Germline lookup yields CDR1 MNHEY and CDR2 SVGAGI. The CDR3 sequence is CASKKTANTEAFF. CDR3 in DNA: TGTGCCAGCAAGAAGACCGCGAACACTGAAGCTTTCTTT.

This rearrangement joins TRBV9 to TRBJ2-1, with D uncertain. Between the trimmed V and J ends, which lost 4 bases and 5 bases, there was a span of 10 bases. The CDR3 consists of 13 residues. Germline V gene data show CDR1 as SGDLS and CDR2 as YYNGEE. CDR3 residues: CASSFLQNNEQFF. The CDR3 DNA sequence: TGTGCCAGCAGCTTCCTACAGAACAATGAGCAGTTCTTC. Supplemented by reference TRBV9 and TRBJ2-1, the full variable domain reads DSGVTQTPKHLITATGQRVTLRCSPRSGDLSVYWYQQSLDQGLQFLIQYYNGEERAKGNILERFSAQQFPDLHSELNLSSLELGDSALYFCASSFLQNNEQFFGPGTRLTVL.

The rearrangement uses TRBV30 and TRBJ2-1, with 9 bases that match TRBD2. J lost 1 base, V lost 2 bases, and 6 bases had no gene match. This CDR3 comprises 16 residues. The germline gives CDR1 GTSNPN, CDR2 SVGIG (reference sequence). CDR3 sequence (DNA): TGTGCCTGGAGTAGCGGGGGGCCGGGGTCCTACAATGAGCAGTTCTTC. As protein: CAWSSGGPGSYNEQFF.

This clone showed up just a few times. This chain joins TRBV2 and TRBJ2-5, with D hard to call. The CDR3 is made up of 14 amino acids. Germline V CDR1 and CDR2: SNHLY, FYNNEI. The V gene lost 2 bases and the J gene lost 0 bases, with 7 bases spanning the gap. The CDR3 coding sequence is TGTGCCAGCAGTGAAACAGAGTACCAAGAGACCCAGTACTTC. This translates into CASSETEYQETQYF.

Worth noting for this clone: The same CDR3 can be traced to other DNA sequences in this sample. The V and J genes are TRBV9 and TRBJ1-5; no clear D gene. There are 15 residues in the CDR3. The germline V and J ends were trimmed by 0 bases and 0 bases, with 7 bases remaining between them. CDR1 and CDR2 (germline): SGDLS, YYNGEE. CDR3 coding DNA: TGTGCCAGCAGCGTAGAGGGCAATAGCAATCAGCCCCAGCATTTT. It yields the protein CASSVEGNSNQPQHF.

The J gene is TRBJ1-1, the V gene TRBV6-5; TRBD1 is a possible D gene (5 bases). The germline V and J ends were trimmed by 8 bases and 0 bases, with 13 bases remaining between them. The CDR3 totals 14 residues. Germline lookup yields CDR1 MNHEY and CDR2 SVGAGI. The CDR3 is CASGGGRMNTEAFF. DNA of the CDR3: TGTGCCAGCGGGGGGGGGAGAATGAACACTGAAGCTTTCTTT.

The chain is built from TRBV7-7 and TRBJ2-5, with D possibly called TRBD1 or TRBD2 (5 bases each). In germline, CDR1 is SSHAT, CDR2 FNYEAQ (reference sequence). V was clipped by 5 bases and J by 4 bases, with 14 bases between them. The CDR3 contains 14 residues. CDR3 nucleotides: TGTGCCAGCAGCCCCCGGGGCTCGAGAGAGACCCAGTACTTC. It specifies CASSPRGSRETQYF.

The V and J genes are TRBV25-1 and TRBJ2-7, with 8 bases fitting TRBD1. Germline V CDR1 and CDR2: MGHDK, SYGVNS. V trimming: 7 bases; J trimming: 5 bases; junction bases outside the gene matches: 19. This CDR3 region has 17 residues. The CDR3: CASNNRYEEGQVDEQYV. In DNA form, the CDR3 reads TGTGCCAGCAACAACAGATACGAGGAGGGACAGGTTGACGAGCAGTACGTC.

Turning to this clone: At the DNA level, this CDR3 is encoded by other sequences in the same sample as well. The rearrangement links TRBV6-5 to TRBJ1-2; 10 nucleotides match TRBD1. The CDR3 runs 16 residues. Germline-derived CDR1 and CDR2 are MNHEY and SVGAGI. V trimming: 1 base; J trimming: 4 bases; junction bases outside the gene matches: 6. CDR3 region: CASSYLRTGGSYGYTF. The CDR3 nucleotides are TGTGCCAGCAGTTACTTACGGACAGGGGGTTCCTATGGCTACACCTTC.

This clone was counted only a few times. In DNA form, the CDR3 reads TGTGCCAGCTCACCTGGTTTGGGAGGGTATTCTGCAACTAATGAAAAACTGTTTTTT. As protein: CASSPGLGGYSATNEKLFF. V is TRBV18 and J is TRBJ1-4; D gene ambiguous. The CDR3 extends over 19 amino acids. Germline V gives CDR1 KGHSH, CDR2 LQKENI. The germline V and J ends were trimmed by 3 bases and 0 bases, with 20 bases remaining between them.

The chain carries TRBV5-1 and TRBJ1-4; D uncertain. The germline gives CDR1 SGHRS, CDR2 YFSETQ. Trimming took off 6 bases at V and 0 bases at J, with 9 bases between the two ends. This CDR3 comprises 14 residues. The CDR3 nucleotides are TGCGCCAGCAAGTTCACAGCAACTAATGAAAAACTGTTTTTT. It codes for CASKFTATNEKLFF. The entire variable domain, with the rest obtained from reference TRBV5-1 and TRBJ1-4, is as follows: KAGVTQTPRYLIKTRGQQVTLSCSPISGHRSVSWYQQTPGQGLQFLFEYFSETQRNKGNFPGRFSGRQFSNSRSEMNVSTLELGDSALYLCASKFTATNEKLFFGSGTQLSVL.

V usage is TRBV4-1 and J usage is TRBJ1-5; D remains ambiguous. In germline, CDR1 is MGHRA, CDR2 YSYEKL. The CDR3 length is 16 residues. V lost 4 bases and J 0 bases, leaving 13 bases between the germline ends. The CDR3 DNA reads TGCGCCAGCAGCCCCGTGGCGGCGGCTAGCAATCAGCCCCAGCATTTT. Translating gives CASSPVAAASNQPQHF.

The chain couples TRBV6-2 or TRBV6-3 to TRBJ1-1, with 9 bases aligning to TRBD1. The CDR3 sequence is 16 residues long. V lost 4 bases and J lost 4; bases outside the gene matches: 10. Germline values: CDR1 MNHEY, CDR2 SVGEGT. The CDR3 sequence is CASSWGQGKGITEAFF. As DNA, the CDR3 is TGTGCCAGCAGTTGGGGACAGGGAAAAGGAATCACTGAAGCTTTCTTT.

A few counts support this clone. The V gene is TRBV7-8, the J gene TRBJ2-1; no reliable D call. The germline gives CDR1 SGHVS, CDR2 FQNEAQ. The ends were cut back, 4 bases at V and 8 bases at J, with 18 bases in the middle. CDR3 length: 15 residues. The CDR3: CASSSKLAPRHEQFF. The CDR3 nucleotides read TGTGCCAGCAGCTCAAAGCTGGCACCGCGCCATGAGCAGTTCTTC.

This chain connects TRBV3-1 (or the pseudogene TRBV3-2) to TRBJ2-7, with 9 bases fitting TRBD1. Trimming cost V 7 bases and J 0 bases; bases outside gene matches: 4. In germline, CDR1 is LGHDT, CDR2 YNNKEL (reference sequence). The CDR3 is 14 residues long. Here the CDR3 reads CASTRTGVSYEQYF. The CDR3 DNA reads as TGTGCCAGCACAAGGACAGGGGTCTCCTACGAGCAGTACTTC.

This chain's CDR3 is CATSDRDRANYGYTF. CDR3 coding DNA: TGTGCCACCAGTGATAGGGACAGAGCTAACTATGGCTACACCTTC. The chain has TRBV24-1 and TRBJ1-2; 7 nucleotides line up with TRBD1. The ends lost 3 bases at V and 0 bases at J; junction bases unmatched: 3. This CDR3 contains 15 residues. Per the germline V gene, CDR1 is KGHDR and CDR2 is SFDVKD.

The chain is built from TRBV29-1 and TRBJ2-3, with a tentative D call TRBD2 (5 bases). Trimming removed 7 bases from V and 1 base from J, with 15 bases in between. The CDR3 totals 14 residues. Germline V gene lookup returns CDR1 SQVTM and CDR2 ANQGSEA. The CDR3 DNA is TGCAGCGCGGAGGTTTACTTGGGCACAGATACGCAGTATTTT. Encoded protein: CSAEVYLGTDTQYF.